This T cell receptor (beta chain) was captured in a study of T cell responses to AZD1222 COVID-19 vaccine (dated by TCRdb to the early 2020s). Background for the entire study: AZD1222 recipients whose second dose came at about 4 weeks and those whose second dose came at about 12 weeks were combined into one group, since spike-specific TCR depth and breadth did not differ between the two schedules. TCR sequencing covered over 230 trial participants: 200 to 220 given two doses of AZD1222 and 26 given two doses of MenACWY control vaccine. Trial participants were enrolled by age into 18-55, 56-69 and 70-plus year subgroups, with roughly 160, 29 and 62 TCR-sequenced participants respectively. What the work shows at the level of the full study, not this receptor alone: Nearly half of unique spike-specific TCRs reportedly recognized epitopes outside regions mutated in the B.1.351 and B.1.1.7 variants. A significant rise in spike-specific TCR breadth and depth was observed after two AZD1222 doses relative to day 0 and relative to MenACWY recipients. No day 14 peak-response samples were available, so repertoires were characterized only after the peak T cell response. Participants were mostly white British and included more females than males, and it was suggested by the authors that clonal diversity may have been underestimated. Conclusions about previously exposed vaccinees were limited because only a handful of AZD1222 recipients were SARS-CoV-2 seropositive at baseline. The 56-69-year group was small, and its depth increase did not reach significance, likely because of low power. The vaccine-associated CD4 TCRs covered the entire spike protein, and the dominant responses fell in regions 160-218 and 743-854.

The CDR3 regions of human TCRbeta chains were analyzed by immunosequencing. Per the original workflow: TCRs in the repertoires were compared against a reference library of SARS-CoV-2-specific TCRs that had been generated with the MIRA antigen-specificity platform. Breadth was defined as the fraction of unique TCRs that were SARS-CoV-2-associated. Depth was defined as the fraction of total T cells that were SARS-CoV-2-associated. Using the MIRA data, each spike-specific TCR was mapped to the spike region that the TCR reacts to and placed in a CD4 or CD8 class. Log10-transformed breadth and depth values were compared by one-way ANOVA with Sidak's multiple comparisons tests. TCRdb carries this immuneACCESS record with in-frame sequences only. Its versions omit some clonotypes, under half of them owing to an unresolved V gene in the studies checked, with the rest unexplained. D and trimming were read from the DNA, whereas the V and J calls and clone size are those reported in that table. This sample comprises 180,000 or so clones, 80% to 90% of them detected only once. The ten top clones hold approximately 7.7% of the sample.

At the junction V is shortened by 4 bases and J by 4 bases, with 18 bases in between. CDR1 and CDR2 were assigned from the germline V gene (reference sequence) as SGHKS and YYEKEE. The CDR3 contains 15 residues, cysteine and phenylalanine counted. Only the CDR3 region is kept as DNA, spanning 45 bases read in frame from base 1. Concerning this clone itself: Its target antigen remains unknown. The record has no base qualities; no much larger clone is one base away.

The sample's time point label, decoded: baseline before first vaccination. Samples from vaccinated people were obtained from the UK trials COV001 and COV002, which included a single-blind randomized controlled phase 2/3 trial of AZD1222 (ChAdOx1 nCoV-19) in healthy adults. For TCRbeta chain sequencing, PBMC samples from trial participants were taken at day 0 and at day 28 after the second dose. Recombination connected TRBV5-5 to TRBJ2-7; the D region is possibly TRBD1 or TRBD2, each matching across 6 bases. The clonotype was recovered from an adult in good health. The sequencing here drew on peripheral blood, taken on day 0 of AZD1222 vaccination. The DNA reads as follows: TGTGCCAGCAGCGTTAGTCCGGGGGCGATATACGAGCAGTACTTC. Translated, it reads CASSVSPGAIYEQYF.